This T cell receptor beta chain was captured in a study of shared clonotypes between healthy human individuals. Note on this clone: As yet, its antigen is unknown.

Study outcomes and limitations: The naive CD4 repertoires of a handful of donors were compared, and roughly 5% of clonotypes were shared. Sharing of clonotypes among donors was expected to vary with sequencing depth. Among non-shared clonotypes, generation probabilities were lower than among those shared by all four donors.

Generated by immunoSEQ multiplex PCR, the TCRdb table keeps only in-frame clones and is missing some. The table records 190,000 or so clones, roughly 70% of them present only once. The V gene's germline CDR1 is SGDLS and CDR2 YYNGEE. This CDR3 contains 17 residues. With 4 bases clipped from V and 4 bases from J, the junction kept 11 bases outside the gene matches. The TCR originated in a man in his thirties or forties in good health. V gene TRBV9 combines with J gene TRBJ2-2, with 9 positions matching TRBD1. Sequencing used memory CD4+ T cells sorted from blood. Noted subset: CD45RA-negative fraction. CDR3 in DNA: TGTGCCAGCAGCCCCACGGGACAGGGCAAGCGCACCGGGGAGCTGTTTTTT. Translated, it gives CASSPTGQGKRTGELFF.